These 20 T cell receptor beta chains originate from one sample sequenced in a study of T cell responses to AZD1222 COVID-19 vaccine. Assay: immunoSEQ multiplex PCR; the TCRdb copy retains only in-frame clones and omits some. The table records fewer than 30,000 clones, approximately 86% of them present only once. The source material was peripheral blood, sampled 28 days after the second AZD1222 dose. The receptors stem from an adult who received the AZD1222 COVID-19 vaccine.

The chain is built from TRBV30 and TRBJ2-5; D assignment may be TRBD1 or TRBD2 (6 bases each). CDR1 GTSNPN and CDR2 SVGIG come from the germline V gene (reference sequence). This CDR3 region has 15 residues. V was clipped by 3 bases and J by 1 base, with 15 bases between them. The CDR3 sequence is CAWSPMGGLQETQYF. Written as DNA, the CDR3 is TGTGCCTGGAGCCCAATGGGGGGCCTCCAAGAGACCCAGTACTTC.

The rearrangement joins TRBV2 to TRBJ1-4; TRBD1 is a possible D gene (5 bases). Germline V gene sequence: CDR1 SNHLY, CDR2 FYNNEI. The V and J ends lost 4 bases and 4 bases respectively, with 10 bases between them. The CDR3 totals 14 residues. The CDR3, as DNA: TGTGCCAGCAGTGGGGACCGCCATAATGAAAAACTGTTTTTT. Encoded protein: CASSGDRHNEKLFF.

The DNA for the CDR3 is TGTGCCACTCGCCCAGGCGGGACTCGGACCGGGGAGCTGTTTTTT. Its protein product is CATRPGGTRTGELFF. The V and J genes are TRBV19 and TRBJ2-2, with a possible D match to TRBD2 (6 bases). Trimming removed 10 bases from V and 5 bases from J, with 20 bases in between. Germline lookup yields CDR1 LNHDA and CDR2 SQIVND (reference sequence). The CDR3 contains 15 residues.

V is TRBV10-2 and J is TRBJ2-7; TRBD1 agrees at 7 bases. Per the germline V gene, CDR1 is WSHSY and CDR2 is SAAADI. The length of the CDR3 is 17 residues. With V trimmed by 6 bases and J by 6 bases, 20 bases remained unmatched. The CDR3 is CASRTGTADLGRAEQYF. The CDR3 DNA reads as TGCGCCAGCAGGACCGGGACAGCTGACCTGGGTCGTGCCGAGCAGTACTTC.

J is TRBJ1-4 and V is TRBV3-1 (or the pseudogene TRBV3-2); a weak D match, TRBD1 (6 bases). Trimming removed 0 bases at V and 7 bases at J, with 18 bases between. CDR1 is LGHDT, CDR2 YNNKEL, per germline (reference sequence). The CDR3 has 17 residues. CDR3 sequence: CASSQDRAGVLGEKLFF. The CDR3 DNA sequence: TGTGCCAGCAGCCAAGATAGGGCAGGGGTGTTGGGTGAAAAACTGTTTTTT.

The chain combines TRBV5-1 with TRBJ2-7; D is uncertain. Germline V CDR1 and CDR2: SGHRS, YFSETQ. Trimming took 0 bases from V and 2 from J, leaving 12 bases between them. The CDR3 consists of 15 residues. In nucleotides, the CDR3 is TGCGCCAGCAGCTTGGGGCCCCCCACAACCTACGAGCAGTACTTC. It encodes CASSLGPPTTYEQYF.

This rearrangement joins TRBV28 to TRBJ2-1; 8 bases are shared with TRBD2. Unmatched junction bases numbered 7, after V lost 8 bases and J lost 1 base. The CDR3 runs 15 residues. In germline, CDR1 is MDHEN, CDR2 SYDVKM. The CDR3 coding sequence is TGTGCCAGCCTCGTAGGCGGGAGGTCCTACAATGAGCAGTTCTTC. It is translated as CASLVGGRSYNEQFF.

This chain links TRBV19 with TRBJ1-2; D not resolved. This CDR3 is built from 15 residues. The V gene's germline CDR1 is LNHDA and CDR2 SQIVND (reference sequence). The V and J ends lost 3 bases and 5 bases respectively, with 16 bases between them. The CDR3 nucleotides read TGTGCCAGTAGTATTCTCGGCCTCGTAGGATATGGCTACACCTTC. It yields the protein CASSILGLVGYGYTF.

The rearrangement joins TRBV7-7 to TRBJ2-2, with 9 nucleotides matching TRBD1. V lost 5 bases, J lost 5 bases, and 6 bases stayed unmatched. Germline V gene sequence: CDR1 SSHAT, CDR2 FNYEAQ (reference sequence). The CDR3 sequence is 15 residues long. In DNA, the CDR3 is TGTGCCAGCAGCCCGACAGGGGGGGCGACCGGGGAGCTGTTTTTT. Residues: CASSPTGGATGELFF.

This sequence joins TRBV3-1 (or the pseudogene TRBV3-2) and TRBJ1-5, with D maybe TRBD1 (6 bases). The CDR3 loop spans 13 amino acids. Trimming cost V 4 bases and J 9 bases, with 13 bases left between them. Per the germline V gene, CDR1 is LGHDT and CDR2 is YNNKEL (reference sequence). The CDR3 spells CASSPPGESPQHF. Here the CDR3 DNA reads TGTGCCAGCAGCCCCCCAGGGGAGTCGCCCCAGCATTTT.

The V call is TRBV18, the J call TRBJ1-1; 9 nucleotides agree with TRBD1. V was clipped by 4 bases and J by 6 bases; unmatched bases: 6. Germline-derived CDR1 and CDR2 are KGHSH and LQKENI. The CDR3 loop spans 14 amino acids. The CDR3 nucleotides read TGTGCCAGCTCACAGCAGACAGGGGGGTCTGAAGCTTTCTTT. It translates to CASSQQTGGSEAFF. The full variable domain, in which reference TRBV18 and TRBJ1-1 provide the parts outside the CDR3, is NAGVMQNPRHLVRRRGQEARLRCSPMKGHSHVYWYRQLPEEGLKFMVYLQKENIIDESGMPKERFSAEFPKEGPSILRIQQVVRGDSAAYFCASSQQTGGSEAFFGQGTRLTVV.

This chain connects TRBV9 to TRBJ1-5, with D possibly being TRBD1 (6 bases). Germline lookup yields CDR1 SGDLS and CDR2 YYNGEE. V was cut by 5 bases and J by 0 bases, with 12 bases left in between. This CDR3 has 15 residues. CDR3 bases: TGTGCCAGCAGTGGGGGGGCTGGTAGCAATCAGCCCCAGCATTTT. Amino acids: CASSGGAGSNQPQHF.

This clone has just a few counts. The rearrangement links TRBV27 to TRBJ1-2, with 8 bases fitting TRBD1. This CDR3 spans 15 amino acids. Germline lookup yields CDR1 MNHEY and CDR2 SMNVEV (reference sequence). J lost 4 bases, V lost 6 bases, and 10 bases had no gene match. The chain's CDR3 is CASRLRQGTVYGYTF. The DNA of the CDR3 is TGTGCCAGCAGATTACGACAGGGGACAGTCTATGGCTACACCTTC.

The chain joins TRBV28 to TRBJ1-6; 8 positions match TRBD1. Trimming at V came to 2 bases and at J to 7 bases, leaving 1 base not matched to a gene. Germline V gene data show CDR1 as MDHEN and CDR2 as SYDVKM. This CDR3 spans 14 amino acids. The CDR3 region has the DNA TGTGCCAGCAGTTTACGGGACAGGAATTCACCCCTCCACTTT. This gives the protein CASSLRDRNSPLHF.

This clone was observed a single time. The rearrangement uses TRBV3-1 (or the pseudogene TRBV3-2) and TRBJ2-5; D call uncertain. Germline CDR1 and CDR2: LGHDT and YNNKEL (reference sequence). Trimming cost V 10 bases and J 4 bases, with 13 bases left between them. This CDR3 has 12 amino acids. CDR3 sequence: CATQSGLETQYF. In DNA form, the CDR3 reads TGTGCCACCCAGTCGGGTTTAGAGACCCAGTACTTC.

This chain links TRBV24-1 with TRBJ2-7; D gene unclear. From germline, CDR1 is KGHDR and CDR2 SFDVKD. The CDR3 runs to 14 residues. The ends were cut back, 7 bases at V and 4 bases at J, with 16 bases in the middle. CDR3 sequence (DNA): TGTGCCACCAGACGCTGGGCACAGCTTTACGAGCAGTACTTC. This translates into CATRRWAQLYEQYF.

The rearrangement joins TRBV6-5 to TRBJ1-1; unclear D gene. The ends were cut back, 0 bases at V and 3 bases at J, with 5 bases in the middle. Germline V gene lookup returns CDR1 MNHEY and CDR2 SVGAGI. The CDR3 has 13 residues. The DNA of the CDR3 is TGTGCCAGCAGTTACTCAGGGTACACTGAAGCTTTCTTT. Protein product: CASSYSGYTEAFF.

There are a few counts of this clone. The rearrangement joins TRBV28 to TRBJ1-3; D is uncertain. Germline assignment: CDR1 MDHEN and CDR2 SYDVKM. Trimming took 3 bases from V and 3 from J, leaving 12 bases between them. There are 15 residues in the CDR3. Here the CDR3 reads CASSFAAGNGNTIYF. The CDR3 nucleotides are TGTGCCAGCAGTTTCGCGGCGGGGAATGGAAACACCATATATTTT. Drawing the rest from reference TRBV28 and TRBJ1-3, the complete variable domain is DVKVTQSSRYLVKRTGEKVFLECVQDMDHENMFWYRQDPGLGLRLIYFSYDVKMKEKGDIPEGYSVSREKKERFSLILESASTNQTSMYLCASSFAAGNGNTIYFGEGSWLTVV.

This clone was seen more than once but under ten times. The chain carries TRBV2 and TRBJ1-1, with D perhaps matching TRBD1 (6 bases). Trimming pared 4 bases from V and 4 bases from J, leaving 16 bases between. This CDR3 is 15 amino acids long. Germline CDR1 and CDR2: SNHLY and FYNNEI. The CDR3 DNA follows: TGTGCCAGCAGTGGGGGGGCAGGGGTAGGCACTGAAGCTTTCTTT. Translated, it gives CASSGGAGVGTEAFF.

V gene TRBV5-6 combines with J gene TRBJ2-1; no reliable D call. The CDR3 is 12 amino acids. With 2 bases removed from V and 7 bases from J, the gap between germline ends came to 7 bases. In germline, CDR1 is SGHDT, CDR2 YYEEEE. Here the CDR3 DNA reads TGTGCCAGCAGCTTATACGGAAATGAGCAGTTCTTC. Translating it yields CASSLYGNEQFF.